This T cell receptor (beta chain) comes out of a study of blood T cell repertoires in COVID-19. As for the study in general: PBMCs, B-cell-depleted T cells, or T cells were the source of the cDNA or gDNA that made up the material.

V was clipped by 3 bases and J by 1 base; unmatched bases: 5. Looked up from germline, CDR1 is SEHNR and CDR2 is FQNEAQ (reference sequence). The CDR3 sequence is 18 residues long. Sequencing used immunoSEQ multiplex PCR; TCRdb keeps in-frame clones, though not all of them. The table has approximately 110,000 clones, over 75% seen once; the top ten hold 7.5% to 9.5%. The chain carries TRBV7-9 and TRBJ2-3, with TRBD2 identical over 15 bases. Specimen: peripheral blood. The TCR comes from a woman in her 70s who had recovered from COVID-19. The CDR3 coding sequence is TGTGCCAGCAGCTTTCGGACTAGCGGGAGGGCCGGCACAGATACGCAGTATTTT. It encodes CASSFRTSGRAGTDTQYF. Full variable domain (remainder filled in from reference TRBV7-9 and TRBJ2-3): DTGVSQNPRHKITKRGQNVTFRCDPISEHNRLYWYRQTLGQGPEFLTYFQNEAQLEKSRLLSDRFSAERPKGSFSTLEIQRTEQGDSAMYLCASSFRTSGRAGTDTQYFGPGTRLTVL.